The clone carrying this T cell receptor (beta chain) was seen ten or more times. The sample comes from a study of blood T cell repertoires in COVID-19. In the study overall: The cDNA or gDNA used as material had been derived from T cells, B-cell-depleted T cells, or PBMCs.

The protocol was immunoSEQ multiplex PCR, while the TCRdb copy is restricted to in-frame clones and leaves out a portion. The repertoire includes approximately 170,000 clones, around 82% of them detected once, and less than 6% sits in the top ten. Clinical histories supplied by participants themselves formed the basis of cohort assignment. CDR3 length equals 13 residues. V was pared by 4 bases and J by 3 bases, with 8 bases between. The V gene's germline CDR1 is KGHDR and CDR2 SFDVKD. Material for sequencing was PBMCs or T cells enriched from blood (not recorded which). This receptor was taken from a man aged 35 to 55 who had recovered from COVID-19. V usage is TRBV24-1 and J usage is TRBJ1-2; TRBD1 might be the D (5 bases). Written as DNA, the CDR3 is TGTGCCACCAGTGACCCAGGGTACTATGGCTACACCTTC. It is translated as CATSDPGYYGYTF.